The 23 T cell receptor beta chains given below trace back to one sample, sequenced in a study of T cell responses to AZD1222 COVID-19 vaccine. Assay: immunoSEQ multiplex PCR; the TCRdb copy retains only in-frame clones and omits some. The table records about 130,000 clones, 91% of them present only once. This specimen was peripheral blood, taken on day 0 of AZD1222 vaccination. Every receptor here comes from an adult in good health.

The genes are TRBV5-4 and TRBJ2-7, with 10 bases aligning to TRBD2. The V gene's germline CDR1 is SGHNT and CDR2 YYREEE (reference sequence). The CDR3 totals 15 residues. Unmatched junction bases numbered 4, after V lost 2 bases and J lost 2 bases. CDR3 bases: TGTGCCAGCAGCTTAAGCGGGAGGGGGACCTACGAGCAGTACTTC. It yields the protein CASSLSGRGTYEQYF.

The genes are TRBV2 and TRBJ1-6; D is ambiguous. The V gene lost 6 bases and the J gene lost 7 bases, with 7 bases spanning the gap. Germline CDR1 is SNHLY and CDR2 is FYNNEI. The CDR3 sequence is 12 residues long. In nucleotides, the CDR3 is TGTGCCAGCAGCGGAGTGAATTCACCCCTCCACTTT. This gives the protein CASSGVNSPLHF.

The count of this clone is one. The J gene is TRBJ1-2, the V gene TRBV19; perhaps TRBD1 as D (5 bases). This CDR3 comprises 14 residues. Per the germline V gene, CDR1 is LNHDA and CDR2 is SQIVND (reference sequence). Trimming removed 7 bases at V and 3 bases at J, with 15 bases between. CDR3 in amino acids: CASTPQVGHYGYTF. CDR3 sequence (DNA): TGTGCCAGTACCCCCCAAGTGGGGCACTATGGCTACACCTTC.

CDR3 in DNA: TGTGCCAGCAGTTGGGAGACCCAGTACTTC. Translated: CASSWETQYF. This chain links TRBV2 with TRBJ2-5; D is undetermined. This CDR3 contains 10 residues. The germline V gene has CDR1 SNHLY and CDR2 FYNNEI. V was clipped by 5 bases and J by 5 bases, with 3 bases between them.

The rearrangement uses TRBV10-1 and TRBJ1-6; no clear D gene. Trimming pared 2 bases from V and 7 bases from J, leaving 6 bases between. CDR1 and CDR2 (germline): WNHNN, SYGVQD (reference sequence). There are 13 residues in the CDR3. The CDR3 sequence is CASSETPNSPLHF. In nucleotides, the CDR3 is TGCGCCAGCAGTGAGACCCCGAATTCACCCCTCCACTTT.

This clone was seen a single time. This sequence joins TRBV7-2 and TRBJ1-4; D might be TRBD1 (5 bases). CDR1 is SGHTA, CDR2 FQGNSA, per germline. The CDR3 has 16 residues. V was trimmed by 2 bases and J by 8 bases, leaving 18 bases between them. CDR3 protein: CASSLLGLGGGEKLFF. Written as DNA, the CDR3 is TGTGCCAGCAGCTTATTGGGTCTGGGGGGAGGAGAAAAACTGTTTTTT.

The chain employs TRBV7-6 and TRBJ2-7, with TRBD2 matching over 9 bases. The germline gives CDR1 SGHVS, CDR2 FNYEAQ. The CDR3 spans 15 residues. The ends lost 1 base at V and 2 bases at J; junction bases unmatched: 3. The CDR3 DNA is TGTGCCAGCAGCTTAGGGGCGGGAGGGCCCTACGAGCAGTACTTC. Translation: CASSLGAGGPYEQYF.

The chain couples TRBV9 to TRBJ2-2; no reliable D call. The ends were cut back, 3 bases at V and 3 bases at J, with 9 bases in the middle. The germline V gene has CDR1 SGDLS and CDR2 YYNGEE. The CDR3 spans 14 residues. CDR3 nucleotide sequence: TGTGCCAGCAGCGCCCCCGAGCACACCGGGGAGCTGTTTTTT. This translates into CASSAPEHTGELFF.

This clone was found a few times. This specimen includes other DNA sequences encoding the same CDR3. V usage is TRBV27 and J usage is TRBJ1-5; TRBD1 agrees at 8 bases. The CDR3 loop spans 14 amino acids. V gave up 5 bases and J gave up 4 bases; unmatched junction bases: 4. Germline V gene data show CDR1 as MNHEY and CDR2 as SMNVEV (reference sequence). CDR3 in DNA: TGTGCCAGCAGTCCCGGGACAGGAAATCAGCCCCAGCATTTT. It encodes CASSPGTGNQPQHF.

The V gene is TRBV6-5, the J gene TRBJ1-2; TRBD1 agrees at 12 bases. V lost 6 bases, J lost 3 bases, and 5 bases stayed unmatched. The CDR3 is 15 residues long. CDR1 is MNHEY and CDR2 is SVGAGI in the germline V gene. The CDR3 DNA sequence: TGTGCCAGCAGGACCCGGGACAGGGGGCACTATGGCTACACCTTC. This sequence encodes CASRTRDRGHYGYTF.

The V gene is TRBV11-2, the J gene TRBJ2-5; 10 bases map to TRBD2. Germline CDR1 is SGHAT and CDR2 is FQNNGV. With V trimmed by 5 bases and J by 5 bases, 8 bases remained unmatched. The CDR3 has 15 amino acids. The CDR3 reads CASSQTGLASETQYF. CDR3 DNA sequence: TGTGCCAGCAGCCAAACGGGACTAGCGAGTGAGACCCAGTACTTC. The full variable domain, in which reference TRBV11-2 and TRBJ2-5 provide the parts outside the CDR3, is EAGVAQSPRYKIIEKRQSVAFWCNPISGHATLYWYQQILGQGPKLLIQFQNNGVVDDSQLPKDRFSAERLKGVDSTLKIQPAKLEDSAVYLCASSQTGLASETQYFGPGTRLLVL.

This rearrangement joins TRBV18 to TRBJ2-2; 10 bases agree with TRBD1. CDR1 is KGHSH, CDR2 LQKENI, per germline. The CDR3 has 17 residues. V lost 0 bases to trimming and J lost 7 bases; unmatched junction nucleotides: 8. The DNA for the CDR3 is TGTGCCAGCTCACCACCGACCGGGACAGGGGTAGGCGGGGAGCTGTTTTTT. This translates into CASSPPTGTGVGGELFF. Combining the CDR3 with reference TRBV18 and TRBJ2-2 gives the whole variable domain NAGVMQNPRHLVRRRGQEARLRCSPMKGHSHVYWYRQLPEEGLKFMVYLQKENIIDESGMPKERFSAEFPKEGPSILRIQQVVRGDSAAYFCASSPPTGTGVGGELFFGEGSRLTVL.

The V call is TRBV3-1 (or the pseudogene TRBV3-2), the J call TRBJ2-5, with no clear D. Deletions cut 2 bases from V and 1 base from J, with 5 bases between. In germline, CDR1 is LGHDT, CDR2 YNNKEL (reference sequence). The length of the CDR3 is 13 residues. CDR3 in DNA: TGTGCCAGCAGCCAACGCCTCCAAGAGACCCAGTACTTC. Its translation: CASSQRLQETQYF.

This clone was seen repeatedly, ten times or more. This chain uses TRBV6-4 with TRBJ2-1, with D tentatively TRBD1 or TRBD2 (5 bases each). Germline loops: CDR1 MRHNA, CDR2 SNTAGT. This CDR3 is 15 amino acids long. The germline V and J ends were trimmed by 0 bases and 2 bases, with 8 bases remaining between them. This CDR3 is CASSDSEGPYNEQFF. The CDR3, as DNA: TGTGCCAGCAGTGACTCTGAGGGGCCCTACAATGAGCAGTTCTTC.

CDR3 region: CASSKRPGTRQETQYF. The CDR3 nucleotides read TGTGCCAGCAGCAAGAGACCCGGGACACGACAAGAGACCCAGTACTTC. The gene calls are TRBV21-1 and TRBJ2-5; the table assigns TRBD1, which was not confirmed against the DNA. TRBV21-1 is an annotated pseudogene. The CDR3 spans 16 residues.

There are a few counts of this clone. The J gene is TRBJ1-4, the V gene TRBV3-1 (or the pseudogene TRBV3-2); 8 positions agree with TRBD1. Germline loops: CDR1 LGHDT, CDR2 YNNKEL (reference sequence). The CDR3 contains 16 residues. The V and J ends lost 4 bases and 7 bases, in that order; junction bases with no gene match: 11. The CDR3 DNA reads as TGTGCCAGCAGCCCCAGGGACAGGACGATTGGTGAAAAACTGTTTTTT. It specifies CASSPRDRTIGEKLFF.

This chain uses TRBV6-5 with TRBJ1-2, with D perhaps matching TRBD1 (5 bases). The CDR3 consists of 14 residues. The germline gives CDR1 MNHEY, CDR2 SVGAGI. V was trimmed by 6 bases and J by 6 bases, leaving 17 bases between them. CDR3: CASSPGWGGDGYTF. Here the CDR3 DNA reads TGTGCCAGCAGCCCCGGATGGGGAGGGGATGGCTACACCTTC.

The V call is TRBV9, the J call TRBJ2-1; tentatively, D is TRBD2 (6 bases). The CDR3 contains 16 residues. CDR1 and CDR2 from the germline V gene are SGDLS and YYNGEE. The germline V and J ends were trimmed by 6 bases and 2 bases, with 18 bases remaining between them. Written as DNA, the CDR3 is TGTGCCAGCACCGGGGGTAGCGGCAGTACCTACAATGAGCAGTTCTTC. The encoded protein is CASTGGSGSTYNEQFF.

The CDR3 region is CASSPGTGVEGYTF. CDR3 DNA: TGTGCCAGCTCACCCGGGACAGGCGTTGAGGGCTACACCTTC. The chain uses TRBV18 and TRBJ1-2; 8 bases align to TRBD1. The trim removed 3 bases at V and 8 bases at J, leaving 8 bases unmatched. Per the germline V gene, CDR1 is KGHSH and CDR2 is LQKENI. The CDR3 covers 14 residues.

V is TRBV10-1 and J is TRBJ2-1, with TRBD2 identical over 8 bases. CDR1 and CDR2 (germline): WNHNN, SYGVQD (reference sequence). With 0 bases clipped from V and 5 bases from J, the junction kept 0 bases outside the gene matches. This CDR3 contains 14 residues. CDR3 loop: CASSESSGDNEQFF. The CDR3 nucleotides read TGCGCCAGCAGTGAGTCTAGCGGGGACAATGAGCAGTTCTTC.

This chain uses TRBV5-1 with TRBJ1-4, with 10 bases matching TRBD1. Germline-derived CDR1 and CDR2 are SGHRS and YFSETQ. J lost 10 bases, V lost 4 bases, and 7 bases had no gene match. The CDR3 is 14 residues long. The CDR3 region is CASSEGTGAAKLFF. The CDR3 DNA reads as TGCGCCAGCAGCGAAGGGACAGGGGCGGCAAAACTGTTTTTT.

V is TRBV5-1 and J is TRBJ1-2; D might be TRBD1 (6 bases). The CDR3 consists of 13 residues. Per germline, CDR1 SGHRS and CDR2 YFSETQ. V was pared by 4 bases and J by 4 bases, with 11 bases between. This CDR3 is CASSADRSYGYTF. The CDR3 region has the DNA TGCGCCAGCAGCGCGGACAGATCCTATGGCTACACCTTC.

The genes are TRBV2 and TRBJ1-6, with D perhaps TRBD1 (5 bases). The CDR3 contains 20 residues. V was shortened by 7 bases and J by 0 bases, with 25 bases between the two germline ends. The germline CDR1 and CDR2 sequences are SNHLY and FYNNEI. CDR3 coding DNA: TGTGCCAGCACCTTCTTCCGGGACCTAACCGGGAGCTCCTATAATTCACCCCTCCACTTT. Encoded protein: CASTFFRDLTGSSYNSPLHF. The full variable domain, rest sourced from reference TRBV2 and TRBJ1-6, is EPEVTQTPSHQVTQMGQEVILRCVPISNHLYFYWYRQILGQKVEFLVSFYNNEISEKSEIFDDQFSVERPDGSNFTLKIRSTKLEDSAMYFCASTFFRDLTGSSYNSPLHFGNGTRLTVT.